This T cell receptor beta chain was recovered during a study of blood T cell repertoires in COVID-19 (dated by TCRdb to 2018 to 2021). Background on the whole study: Collaborator samples came from the United States, Italy and Spain and covered acute and convalescent phases of COVID-19. Subjects who had been exposed to COVID-19, were actively infected with it, or had recovered from it provided the deeply sampled blood TCRbeta repertoires that made up the dataset. The samples were drawn from two sources: the first 160 participants of the ongoing ImmuneRACE study, and 1,254 subjects contributed by 6 global collaborators. The prospective study material was composed of cDNA or gDNA derived from T cells, B-cell-depleted T cells, or PBMCs. Sample metadata almost always included a de-identified subject ID, COVID-19 status, age in years and sex. The repertoires were released in a freely available public database intended as a resource for research on the immune response to SARS-CoV-2. Where HLA class I and class II types were available, the types were taken from metadata supplied by the sample provider, not from assay-based typing.

Overall results and qualifications from the work: The amount of clinical and demographic metadata varied by source and participant and was provided uncurated.

The collaborating institutions used their own protocols to collect whole blood in K2EDTA tubes. Collaborator samples were shipped for TCRbeta analysis as frozen whole blood, isolated PBMCs, or DNA extracted from either sample type. TCRbeta CDR3 regions were amplified from genomic DNA by means of the immunoSEQ Assay, a bias-controlled multiplex PCR. The paper's data handling went like this. The number of nucleated cells in each sample was estimated from the amplification of reference gene primers within the assay. To quantify the absolute abundance of each unique TCRbeta CDR3 rearrangement, sequence reads were collapsed and filtered. For each sample, productive Simpson clonality was calculated as the square root of Simpson's diversity index across productive rearrangements. Here the immuneACCESS table is served through TCRdb, limited to in-frame sequences with V and J called. Missing clones are a known gap in these copies; in checked studies unresolved V genes cover under half, and the rest lacks a known reason. That table gives V, J and clone size, and the DNA gave D and trimming. The sample table shows about 55,000 clones, and under 85% are seen once. Under 2% of the sample goes to the ten largest clones.

Note on this clone: The antigen it binds to is not known. No base quality values were provided; no much bigger clone lies one nucleotide off.

The clonotype comes from a woman aged 60-75 years with acute or convalescent COVID-19. The sequenced material came from peripheral blood.

The nucleotides are TGTGCCAGCAGCTTGGAACAGGGTCGAGAAGCTTTCTTT. Translation gives CASSLEQGREAFF. The V and J segments used are TRBV5-4 and TRBJ1-1, and perhaps TRBD1 as D gene, on 6 matching bases. The germline V gene (reference sequence) yields SGHNT for CDR1 and YYREEE for CDR2. The CDR3 runs 13 amino acids, cysteine and phenylalanine included. Just the 39-base CDR3 DNA is kept, in frame starting at base 1. Cut back by 0 bases and 8 bases, the V and J ends lie 11 bases apart.